This entry describes one T cell receptor beta chain. This specimen comes from a study of blood T cell repertoires in COVID-19. At the level of the study: PBMCs, B-cell-depleted T cells, or T cells were the source of the cDNA or gDNA that made up the material.

Membership in each cohort depended on participant-reported clinical history. In germline, CDR1 is MDHEN, CDR2 SYDVKM. The CDR3 extends over 11 amino acids. Trimming took 5 bases from V and 4 from J, leaving 3 bases between them. In the authors' workflow: Amplifying reference gene primers gave estimates of nucleated cell counts. This table comes from immunoSEQ multiplex PCR, and its TCRdb copy is limited to in-frame clones, with some not included. V, J and clone size reflect that table, while D and trimming were determined from the DNA. The data contain some 270,000 clones, 75% to 90% of them singletons.

The chain joins TRBV28 to TRBJ2-4; D is ambiguous. This clonotype originated in a woman aged 25 to 45 with acute COVID-19. The sequenced sample consisted of PBMCs or T cells enriched from blood (not recorded which). The CDR3 sequence: CASSPKNIQYF. The CDR3 DNA reads TGTGCCAGCAGTCCGAAAAACATTCAGTACTTC.